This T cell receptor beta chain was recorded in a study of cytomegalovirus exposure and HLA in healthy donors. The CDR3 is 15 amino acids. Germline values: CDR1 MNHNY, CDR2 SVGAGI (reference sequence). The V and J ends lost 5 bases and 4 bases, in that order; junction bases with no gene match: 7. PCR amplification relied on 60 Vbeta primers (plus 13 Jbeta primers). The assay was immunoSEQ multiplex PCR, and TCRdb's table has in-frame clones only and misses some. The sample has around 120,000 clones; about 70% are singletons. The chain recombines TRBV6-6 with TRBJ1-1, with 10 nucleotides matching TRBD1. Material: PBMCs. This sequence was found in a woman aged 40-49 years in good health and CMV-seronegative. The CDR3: CASSADRDRGTEAFF. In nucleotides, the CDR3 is TGTGCCAGCAGTGCTGACCGGGACAGGGGCACTGAAGCTTTCTTT.